These T cell receptor beta chains were read from a single sample in a study of blood T cell repertoires in COVID-19. Clones were sequenced by immunoSEQ multiplex PCR, and TCRdb holds only the in-frame ones, with some missing. The table has 200,000 to 250,000 clones, about 85% seen once. The specimen was peripheral blood. The receptors were sampled from a woman aged 55-75 years who had recovered from COVID-19. CDR3s include the opening cysteine and the closing phenylalanine or tryptophan. Only some rows state a clone size, as once, few, many or a class for expanded clones.

NA	TRBV7-9	TRBJ2-1	CASSLALILAGYNEQFF
NA	TRBV6-6	TRBJ1-2	CALTPDRERGYTF
NA	TRBV5-6	TRBJ2-7	CASSLLRGGRDEQYF
NA	TRBV30	TRBJ2-5	CAWSRLAEETQYF
once	TRBV30	TRBJ1-6	CASRPRGSPLHF
NA	TRBV2	TRBJ1-1	CASSPQGRRTEAFF
NA	TRBV19	TRBJ2-2	CASSAEGAAWTGELFF
NA	TRBV30	TRBJ1-4	CAWSEMEKLFF
NA	TRBV7-3	TRBJ1-1	CASSTQGDTEAFF
NA	TRBV7-9	TRBJ2-5	CASSFGGGAAETQYF
NA	TRBV3-1/TRBV3-2	TRBJ2-7	CASSAEAGTSYEQYF
NA	TRBV5-4	TRBJ1-6	CASSLTGVPNSPLHF
many	TRBV5-6	TRBJ1-2	CASSTWTAFYGYTF
NA	TRBV19	TRBJ1-1	CASSIVVGGTEAFF
NA	TRBV3-1/TRBV3-2	TRBJ2-1	CASSLKLSSYNEQFF
NA	TRBV6-4	TRBJ1-3	CASGRQGALSGNTIYF
NA	TRBV7-2	TRBJ2-3	CASSSEPTDTQYF
NA	TRBV19	TRBJ2-4	CASSRQGRVDIQYF
NA	TRBV30	TRBJ1-6	CAWSPGFSYNSPLHF
NA	TRBV5-1	TRBJ2-4	CASRVQGAREDIQYF
once	TRBV11-2	TRBJ2-1	CASSPGTGLPYNEQFF
NA	TRBV7-8	TRBJ1-5	CASSTDSYSNQPQHF
NA	TRBV3-1/TRBV3-2	TRBJ1-3	CASSQITGSGNTIYF
NA	TRBV5-1	TRBJ2-5	CASSLGAGGHETQYF
NA	TRBV6-5	TRBJ1-2	CARAYGAPGGGYTF
once	TRBV4-2	TRBJ2-1	CASSQAGRGNNEQFF
NA	TRBV9	TRBJ1-4	CASSVDGGPTNEKLFF
NA	TRBV6-5	TRBJ1-1	CASSYSEWNTEAFF
NA	TRBV2	TRBJ1-1	CASSGVRMNTEAFF
NA	TRBV5-4	TRBJ2-3	CASSLLWGQDTQYF
NA	TRBV6-6	TRBJ2-2	CASSGGGGELFF
NA	TRBV5-4	TRBJ2-2	CASSSPEPGGSGELFF
NA	TRBV27	TRBJ1-5	CASSPPPAGGVRIGRQPQHF
NA	TRBV27	TRBJ2-3	CASSPWDRGKDTQYF
once	TRBV29-1	TRBJ1-1	CSVERGQNTEAFF
few	TRBV5-1	TRBJ1-1	CASSTLQGLNTEAFF
NA	TRBV7-9	TRBJ2-3	CASSLGVAGNTDTQYF
NA	TRBV5-4	TRBJ2-7	CASSLELAGTGEQYF
NA	TRBV5-1	TRBJ1-2	CASSLDLSQGYGYTF